One and the same sample provided the 17 T cell receptor beta chains below, sequenced in a study of lymphopenia after photon versus proton radiotherapy. Data came from immunoSEQ multiplex PCR; TCRdb stores just in-frame clones and leaves some out. The repertoire includes more than 45,000 clones, roughly 90% of them detected once, and more than 15% sits in the top ten. The sequences come from peripheral blood, collected from a patient treated with photon-based radiotherapy. These receptor sequences come from a woman between 40 and 55 years old with cholangiocarcinoma.

V is TRBV7-9 and J is TRBJ1-5; 7 nucleotides match TRBD1. Germline lookup yields CDR1 SEHNR and CDR2 FQNEAQ (reference sequence). V lost 5 bases, J lost 4 bases, and 5 bases stayed unmatched. The CDR3 is 14 residues long. CDR3: CASSNRDRNQPQHF. CDR3 DNA: TGTGCCAGCAGCAACCGGGACAGAAATCAGCCCCAGCATTTT.

In nucleotides, the CDR3 is TGTGCCAGCAGTTACTCCCGGGGGCCGGTTTCGGAACTGTTTTTT. Translating it yields CASSYSRGPVSELFF. The chain carries TRBV6-5 and TRBJ1-4; a weak D match, TRBD1 (6 bases). Trimming stripped 0 bases from V and 12 bases from J, with 17 bases between. CDR1 and CDR2 (germline): MNHEY, SVGAGI. This CDR3 is built from 15 residues.

The chain recombines TRBV4-3 with TRBJ2-5; D might be TRBD2 (5 bases). The CDR3 spans 13 residues. Germline V gene lookup returns CDR1 LGHNA and CDR2 YSLEER. The germline V and J ends were trimmed by 1 base and 5 bases, with 8 bases remaining between them. For the CDR3, the DNA is TGCGCCAGCAGCCAAGGTCCGGGGGAGACCCAGTACTTC. This translates into CASSQGPGETQYF.

The genes are TRBV5-1 and TRBJ1-1, with TRBD1 identical over 10 bases. The CDR3 has 16 residues. V shed 2 bases and J 0 bases; nucleotides not matched to a gene: 4. CDR1 and CDR2 from the germline V gene are SGHRS and YFSETQ. The CDR3 nucleotides are TGCGCCAGCAGCTTTCGACAGGGGGCTATGAACACTGAAGCTTTCTTT. It translates to CASSFRQGAMNTEAFF.

The V call is TRBV5-1, the J call TRBJ2-3; D may correspond to TRBD1 or TRBD2 (6 bases each). The germline CDR1 and CDR2 sequences are SGHRS and YFSETQ. V shed 1 base and J shed 5 bases, with 14 bases lying between them. The CDR3 loop spans 15 amino acids. The CDR3 DNA sequence: TGCGCCAGCAGCTTGTCGGGGGCGCAGAGAGATACGCAGTATTTT. Its translation is CASSLSGAQRDTQYF.

The chain's CDR3 is CAISGTGTSGGTEQYF. CDR3 DNA: TGTGCCATCAGTGGGACCGGGACTAGCGGGGGGACCGAGCAGTACTTC. The genes are TRBV10-3 and TRBJ2-7, with 15 bases that match TRBD2. Looked up from germline, CDR1 is ENHRY and CDR2 is SYGVKD. Trimming removed 4 bases from V and 6 bases from J; junction bases left unmatched: 7. There are 16 residues in the CDR3.

The chain couples TRBV6-1 to TRBJ2-4, with D unresolved. In germline, CDR1 is MNHNS, CDR2 SASEGT. Between the trimmed V and J ends, which lost 6 bases and 1 base, there was a span of 7 bases. The CDR3 totals 13 residues. In DNA form, the CDR3 reads TGTGCCAGCAGACTGGGGGCCAAAAACATTCAGTACTTC. As protein: CASRLGAKNIQYF.

The rearrangement joins TRBV29-1 to TRBJ1-2; maybe TRBD1 (6 bases). Germline V gene sequence: CDR1 SQVTM, CDR2 ANQGSEA. Trimming shortened V by 5 bases and J by 2 bases, and 12 bases separated the two germline ends. CDR3 size: 13 residues. The DNA for the CDR3 is TGCAGCGTTCTTAGGGGGTCCAACTATGGCTACACCTTC. Translating gives CSVLRGSNYGYTF. The full variable domain, its missing parts supplied by reference TRBV29-1 and TRBJ1-2, is SAVISQKPSRDICQRGTSLTIQCQVDSQVTMMFWYRQQPGQSLTLIATANQGSEATYESGFVIDKFPISRPNLTFSTLTVSNMSPEDSSIYLCSVLRGSNYGYTFGSGTRLTVV.

The chain recombines TRBV28 with TRBJ1-2; D gene unclear. V dropped 2 bases and J dropped 0 bases, with 4 bases sitting between them. Germline V gene data show CDR1 as MDHEN and CDR2 as SYDVKM. The CDR3 sequence is 13 residues long. The CDR3 DNA follows: TGTGCCAGCAGTTTAGCAGCTAACTATGGCTACACCTTC. Amino acid sequence: CASSLAANYGYTF.

The V and J genes are TRBV18 and TRBJ1-4, with D perhaps TRBD1 (6 bases). This CDR3 is built from 15 residues. V gave up 0 bases and J gave up 4 bases, with 9 bases separating them. The germline V gene encodes CDR1 KGHSH and CDR2 LQKENI. The DNA of the CDR3 is TGTGCCAGCTCACCACCGGGGGGCGTTAATGAAAAACTGTTTTTT. Translating gives CASSPPGGVNEKLFF.

This clone is judged medium-sized. The chain recombines TRBV30 with TRBJ1-1; D remains unclear. Germline CDR1 is GTSNPN and CDR2 is SVGIG (reference sequence). The germline V and J ends were trimmed by 0 bases and 0 bases, with 14 bases remaining between them. This CDR3 comprises 16 residues. The CDR3 here is CAWSVIRSIMNTEAFF. The CDR3 DNA is TGTGCCTGGAGTGTAATTAGGAGCATCATGAACACTGAAGCTTTCTTT.

The rearrangement joins TRBV7-9 to TRBJ2-5; TRBD1 is a possible D gene (6 bases). V was shortened by 3 bases and J by 2 bases, with 10 bases between the two germline ends. Germline loops: CDR1 SEHNR, CDR2 FQNEAQ (reference sequence). This CDR3 contains 14 residues. Here the CDR3 reads CASSFGGQQETQYF. CDR3 bases: TGTGCCAGCAGCTTCGGAGGACAGCAAGAGACCCAGTACTTC.

This clone has a handful of counts. The chain couples TRBV28 to TRBJ1-2, with 7 bases aligning to TRBD1. V gave up 5 bases and J gave up 2 bases; unmatched junction bases: 2. Germline-derived CDR1 and CDR2 are MDHEN and SYDVKM. CDR3 length equals 13 residues. The CDR3 DNA reads as TGTGCCAGCAGTGGGACAGCAAACTATGGCTACACCTTC. Its protein is CASSGTANYGYTF.

The chain employs TRBV6-4 and TRBJ2-3; maybe TRBD2 (6 bases). V was shortened by 0 bases and J by 1 base, with 11 bases between the two germline ends. The CDR3 consists of 16 residues. Germline assignment: CDR1 MRHNA and CDR2 SNTAGT. CDR3 amino acids: CASSDSIQRGTDTQYF. The CDR3 DNA follows: TGTGCCAGCAGTGACTCAATCCAGCGGGGCACAGATACGCAGTATTTT.

The chain uses TRBV5-1 and TRBJ2-3; 10 bases fit TRBD2. Germline V gene data show CDR1 as SGHRS and CDR2 as YFSETQ. The junction had 1 base not matched to a gene; V was cut back by 0 bases and J by 3 bases. This CDR3 has 15 residues. The CDR3 bases are TGCGCCAGCAGCTTGGAACTAGCGGGGACAGATACGCAGTATTTT. Protein: CASSLELAGTDTQYF.

A single count supports this clone. The chain employs TRBV6-1 and TRBJ2-3; maybe TRBD2 (5 bases). V lost 1 base, J lost 3 bases, and 14 bases lay in between. Per the germline V gene, CDR1 is MNHNS and CDR2 is SASEGT. CDR3 length equals 16 residues. DNA for the CDR3: TGTGCCAGCAGTGAAGGTCGAGCGGACTTTACAGATACGCAGTATTTT. Translating gives CASSEGRADFTDTQYF.

This clone was counted between two and nine times. This chain uses TRBV6-6 with TRBJ2-7, with D tentatively TRBD1 (5 bases). The germline gives CDR1 MNHNY, CDR2 SVGAGI (reference sequence). V dropped 7 bases and J dropped 5 bases, with 15 bases sitting between them. CDR3 length: 13 residues. The CDR3 spells CASTYTTGNEQYF. The DNA for the CDR3 is TGTGCCAGCACCTACACCACAGGAAACGAGCAGTACTTC.